Following are 11 T cell receptor beta chains from one sample sequenced in a study of PD-1 blockade in classical Hodgkin lymphoma. Clones were read by immunoSEQ multiplex PCR, and TCRdb kept only the in-frame ones, dropping some. The sample gives some 93,000 clones, approximately 92% of which show up once; 2.8% is in the top ten. All patients relapsed after autologous stem cell transplantation, and brentuximab vedotin exposure varied. The material sequenced was peripheral blood mononuclear cells (PBMCs), taken at baseline. The receptors were sampled from a human donor with classical Hodgkin lymphoma.

The rearrangement joins TRBV19 to TRBJ1-4, with a weak D call TRBD1 (5 bases). The CDR3 length is 14 residues. Germline-derived CDR1 and CDR2 are LNHDA and SQIVND (reference sequence). V was clipped by 7 bases and J by 8 bases, with 17 bases between them. In nucleotides, the CDR3 is TGTGCCAGTAACCCCCCAAGCAGGGTGGAAAAACTGTTTTTT. Residues: CASNPPSRVEKLFF.

This chain joins TRBV2 and TRBJ1-1; D not certain. This CDR3 has 11 residues. The V gene lost 8 bases and the J gene lost 0 bases, with 4 bases spanning the gap. Germline V gene data show CDR1 as SNHLY and CDR2 as FYNNEI. The CDR3: CASPMNTEAFF. DNA of the CDR3: TGTGCCAGCCCTATGAACACTGAAGCTTTCTTT.

This chain uses TRBV11-2 with TRBJ2-1, with 14 bases aligning to TRBD2. Germline CDR1 SGHAT, CDR2 FQNNGV. V trimming: 8 bases; J trimming: 9 bases; junction bases outside the gene matches: 12. This CDR3 spans 16 amino acids. The CDR3 protein is CASGMGTSGSRGEQFF. As DNA, the CDR3 is TGTGCCAGCGGAATGGGGACTAGCGGGAGTCGGGGTGAGCAGTTCTTC.

This chain joins TRBV18 and TRBJ1-2, with 9 bases identical to TRBD1. Germline V gives CDR1 KGHSH, CDR2 LQKENI. The J segment lost 3 bases and the V segment lost 3 bases, leaving 17 bases of the junction unmatched. The CDR3 spans 19 residues. For the CDR3, the DNA is TGTGCCAGCTCACCGCCTATCCGGGACAGGGAAACCCACGACTATGGCTACACCTTC. Amino acid sequence: CASSPPIRDRETHDYGYTF.

The chain employs TRBV27 and TRBJ2-1; TRBD1 is a possible D gene (6 bases). Germline V lookup: CDR1 MNHEY, CDR2 SMNVEV (reference sequence). V dropped 2 bases and J dropped 7 bases, with 6 bases sitting between them. CDR3 length equals 12 residues. CDR3 sequence (DNA): TGTGCCAGCAGTTTACAGGGGAATGAGCAGTTCTTC. Its protein product is CASSLQGNEQFF.

The V call is TRBV11-3, the J call TRBJ2-1, with TRBD2 matching over 7 bases. The CDR3 is made up of 15 amino acids. The germline V gene encodes CDR1 SGHNT and CDR2 YENEEA. The junction had 9 bases not matched to a gene; V was cut back by 1 base and J by 9 bases. The CDR3 loop reads CASSLGRAGVSEQFF. The CDR3 bases are TGTGCCAGCAGCTTAGGACGGGCGGGAGTCTCTGAGCAGTTCTTC. Full variable domain (missing parts from reference TRBV11-3 and TRBJ2-1): EAGVVQSPRYKIIEKKQPVAFWCNPISGHNTLYWYLQNLGQGPELLIRYENEEAVDDSQLPKDRFSAERLKGVDSTLKIQPAELGDSAVYLCASSLGRAGVSEQFFGPGTRLTVL.

The rearrangement links TRBV6-1 to TRBJ2-7; no clear D. Trimming left V 10 bases short and J 2 bases short, with 6 bases between. Germline V gives CDR1 MNHNS, CDR2 SASEGT. This CDR3 has 10 residues. For the CDR3, the DNA is TGTGCCAACCTAACCTACGAGCAGTACTTC. Protein: CANLTYEQYF.

The V call is TRBV19, the J call TRBJ2-1; the match to TRBD1 covers 9 bases. J was trimmed by 16 bases and V by 6 bases; bases with no gene match: 10. The CDR3 loop spans 12 amino acids. Germline V gene sequence: CDR1 LNHDA, CDR2 SQIVND (reference sequence). The CDR3 nucleotides read TGTGCCAGTAGAGACAGGGGGACGGGTCAATTCTTC. It specifies CASRDRGTGQFF.

The chain combines TRBV6-5 with TRBJ1-5; 7 bases line up with TRBD1. V lost 6 bases and J lost 7; bases outside the gene matches: 9. CDR3 length: 14 residues. Germline lookup yields CDR1 MNHEY and CDR2 SVGAGI. Here the CDR3 DNA reads TGTGCCAGCAGCTCAGACAGGGTGCGACAGCCCCAGCATTTT. This sequence encodes CASSSDRVRQPQHF.

The chain is built from TRBV5-4 and TRBJ1-1; D call uncertain. In germline, CDR1 is SGHNT, CDR2 YYREEE (reference sequence). V gave up 2 bases and J gave up 1 base, with 6 bases separating them. This CDR3 is built from 13 residues. The CDR3 here is CASSLPGNTEAFF. CDR3 nucleotides: TGTGCCAGCAGCTTACCAGGGAACACTGAAGCTTTCTTT.

V is TRBV6-6 and J is TRBJ2-1; TRBD2 agrees at 8 bases. CDR3 size: 15 residues. V dropped 6 bases and J dropped 6; count of bases not matched to a gene: 10. From germline, CDR1 is MNHNY and CDR2 SVGAGI (reference sequence). DNA of the CDR3: TGTGCCAGCAGGAGGAGCGGGAGCTTCGCCAATGAGCAGTTCTTC. It specifies CASRRSGSFANEQFF.